This is a list of T cell receptor beta chains from one sample in a study of shared clonotypes between healthy human individuals. The data were produced by immunoSEQ multiplex PCR, yet TCRdb's version contains in-frame clones alone and is incomplete. The data show about a million clones, approximately 70% seen once. Sequenced sample: memory CD4+ T cells sorted from blood. These TCRs come from a man aged 18 to 30 in good health. CDR3s include the opening cysteine and the closing phenylalanine or tryptophan. Each record gives: CDR3 length, clone size, D gene, J gene, V gene, CDR3 DNA, CDR3 protein. D genes are given only for firm matches. Not all rows give a size; the values are once, few, many and, for expanded clones, a class.

CDR3 length: 12; clone size: NA; D gene: NA; J gene: TRBJ2-1; V gene: TRBV29-1; CDR3 DNA: TGCAGCGTTGTGATTACCTACAATGAGCAGTTCTTC; CDR3 protein: CSVVITYNEQFF
CDR3 length: 14; clone size: NA; D gene: NA; J gene: TRBJ2-4; V gene: TRBV6-4; CDR3 DNA: TGTGCCAGCAGAGGTGAAAAACGCGGAAACATTCAGTACTTC; CDR3 protein: CASRGEKRGNIQYF
CDR3 length: 13; clone size: NA; D gene: NA; J gene: TRBJ1-4; V gene: TRBV30; CDR3 DNA: TGTGCCTGGAGTGAGGACAGATATGAAAAACTGTTTTTT; CDR3 protein: CAWSEDRYEKLFF
CDR3 length: 15; clone size: NA; D gene: TRBD2; J gene: TRBJ2-7; V gene: TRBV7-9; CDR3 DNA: TGTGCCAGCAGCTTAGCGGTAGCGGGAGCCTACGAGCAGTACTTC; CDR3 protein: CASSLAVAGAYEQYF
CDR3 length: 15; clone size: NA; D gene: TRBD2; J gene: TRBJ2-3; V gene: TRBV5-1; CDR3 DNA: TGCGCCAGCAGCTTGGTCGGGGGGGCCACAGATACGCAGTATTTT; CDR3 protein: CASSLVGGATDTQYF
CDR3 length: 15; clone size: NA; D gene: TRBD1; J gene: TRBJ2-1; V gene: TRBV4-1; CDR3 DNA: TGCGCCAGCAGACGACCAGGGGGCCTGGGCAATGAGCAGTTCTTC; CDR3 protein: CASRRPGGLGNEQFF
CDR3 length: 12; clone size: NA; D gene: NA; J gene: TRBJ1-3; V gene: TRBV7-9; CDR3 DNA: TGTGCCAGCAGCTCCGGTTCTCGGGGGGGTTATTTT; CDR3 protein: CASSSGSRGGYF
CDR3 length: 12; clone size: NA; D gene: NA; J gene: TRBJ2-7; V gene: TRBV6-6; CDR3 DNA: TGTGCCAGCAGTTACACCGCGGACGAGCAGTACTTC; CDR3 protein: CASSYTADEQYF
CDR3 length: 12; clone size: few; D gene: NA; J gene: TRBJ1-1; V gene: TRBV6-5; CDR3 DNA: TGTGCCAGCAGCTCTTACAACACTGAAGCTTTCTTT; CDR3 protein: CASSSYNTEAFF
CDR3 length: 14; clone size: NA; D gene: NA; J gene: TRBJ2-7; V gene: TRBV5-1; CDR3 DNA: TGCGCCAGCAGCTCAGAGCCCCCGCGCTACGAGCAGTACTTC; CDR3 protein: CASSSEPPRYEQYF
CDR3 length: 12; clone size: NA; D gene: NA; J gene: TRBJ2-7; V gene: TRBV6-6; CDR3 DNA: TGTGCCAGCAGTTACATTGGAGACGAGCAGTACTTC; CDR3 protein: CASSYIGDEQYF
CDR3 length: 13; clone size: few; D gene: TRBD1; J gene: TRBJ1-1; V gene: TRBV11-3; CDR3 DNA: TGTGCCAGCAGCTTGAACGGACAGGATGAAGCTTTCTTT; CDR3 protein: CASSLNGQDEAFF
CDR3 length: 15; clone size: NA; D gene: NA; J gene: TRBJ2-6; V gene: TRBV29-1; CDR3 DNA: TGCAGCGTTGATTGGGCAGGGACTGGGGCCAACGTCCTGACTTTC; CDR3 protein: CSVDWAGTGANVLTF
CDR3 length: 17; clone size: NA; D gene: TRBD2; J gene: TRBJ2-4; V gene: TRBV4-2; CDR3 DNA: TGTGCCAGCAGCCTAGGGGGACTAGCGGAAGGCAAAAACATTCAGTACTTC; CDR3 protein: CASSLGGLAEGKNIQYF
CDR3 length: 14; clone size: NA; D gene: NA; J gene: TRBJ1-5; V gene: TRBV15; CDR3 DNA: TGTGCCACCAGCAGGGACAGTCGAAATCAGCCCCAGCATTTT; CDR3 protein: CATSRDSRNQPQHF